The next 21 T cell receptor beta chains were all read from a single sample in a study of shared clonotypes between healthy human individuals. Assay used: immunoSEQ multiplex PCR; TCRdb lists only in-frame clones, some missing. The table records millions of clones, around 94% of them present only once. Sequenced sample: naive CD4+ T cells sorted from blood. As to subset: CD45RA+ positively selected. These TCRs come from a man younger than 35 in good health.

The CDR3 DNA reads as TGTGCCAGCAGCGCGAGGGGACTAGCGGGGAACACAGATACGCAGTATTTT. Translation gives CASSARGLAGNTDTQYF. The chain combines TRBV9 with TRBJ2-3, with 13 bases identical to TRBD2. The CDR3 is 17 residues long. V was clipped by 3 bases and J by 2 bases; unmatched bases: 6. Germline CDR1 SGDLS, CDR2 YYNGEE.

V usage is TRBV19 and J usage is TRBJ2-5; D remains unclear. The ends were cut back, 2 bases at V and 1 base at J, with 17 bases in the middle. This CDR3 is 17 amino acids long. Germline V gives CDR1 LNHDA, CDR2 SQIVND (reference sequence). The CDR3 here is CASSIRVRVPVQETQYF. CDR3 in DNA: TGTGCCAGTAGTATAAGGGTCAGAGTACCCGTCCAAGAGACCCAGTACTTC.

This rearrangement joins TRBV6-5 to TRBJ2-7, with D perhaps matching TRBD1 (5 bases). The germline V gene has CDR1 MNHEY and CDR2 SVGAGI. The CDR3 covers 14 residues. V was clipped by 6 bases and J by 2 bases, with 14 bases between them. CDR3 coding DNA: TGTGCCAGCAGCTGGGGCAGGGATACCTACGAGCAGTACTTC. It specifies CASSWGRDTYEQYF.

The chain employs TRBV7-9 and TRBJ1-2; D is undetermined. Trimming left V 5 bases short and J 7 bases short, with 20 bases between. The CDR3 contains 15 residues. In germline, CDR1 is SEHNR, CDR2 FQNEAQ (reference sequence). CDR3 in DNA: TGTGCCAGCAGCCCAATCGACCGGGCCCTTTCTGGCTACACCTTC. Translating gives CASSPIDRALSGYTF.

This clone was observed once. The chain employs TRBV5-1 and TRBJ2-1; a weak D match, TRBD2 (7 bases). Germline V gene sequence: CDR1 SGHRS, CDR2 YFSETQ. This CDR3 is built from 17 residues. V was cut by 5 bases and J by 0 bases, with 18 bases left in between. The CDR3 coding sequence is TGCGCCAGCAGGGGTGGGGCGGGGGCCCGCTCCTACAATGAGCAGTTCTTC. Translation: CASRGGAGARSYNEQFF. Combining the CDR3 with reference TRBV5-1 and TRBJ2-1 gives the whole variable domain KAGVTQTPRYLIKTRGQQVTLSCSPISGHRSVSWYQQTPGQGLQFLFEYFSETQRNKGNFPGRFSGRQFSNSRSEMNVSTLELGDSALYLCASRGGAGARSYNEQFFGPGTRLTVL.

DNA for the CDR3: TGTGCCAGCAGGCCCGGGACTAGCGGTTTTCCAGATACGCAGTATTTT. It is translated as CASRPGTSGFPDTQYF. The genes are TRBV7-2 and TRBJ2-3, with 11 nucleotides matching TRBD2. Germline trimming cut 6 bases from V and 4 bases from J; bases unmatched to any gene: 9. CDR1 is SGHTA and CDR2 is FQGNSA in the germline V gene. The CDR3 has 16 amino acids.

The chain uses TRBV13 and TRBJ1-3, with 7 bases that match TRBD1. V trimming: 5 bases; J trimming: 2 bases; junction bases outside the gene matches: 9. Germline V lookup: CDR1 PRHDT, CDR2 FYEKMQ (reference sequence). The CDR3 covers 16 residues. The CDR3 reads CASSGRDREPGNTIYF. The DNA for the CDR3 is TGTGCCAGCAGCGGCCGGGACAGAGAGCCTGGAAACACCATATATTTT.

A note on this clone: Within the sample, other DNA sequences also encode this same CDR3. This CDR3 reads CASSLRTTSTDTQYF. For the CDR3, the DNA is TGCGCCAGCAGCCTCAGGACGACTAGCACAGATACGCAGTATTTT. The chain has TRBV5-1 and TRBJ2-3; no definite D call. CDR3 length equals 15 residues. V lost 4 bases and J 0 bases, leaving 12 bases between the germline ends. Germline lookup yields CDR1 SGHRS and CDR2 YFSETQ.

V usage is TRBV9 and J usage is TRBJ1-2; a possible D gene is TRBD1 (6 bases). V lost 6 bases and J 5 bases, leaving 23 bases between the germline ends. The CDR3 contains 16 residues. The germline V gene encodes CDR1 SGDLS and CDR2 YYNGEE. The CDR3 coding sequence is TGTGCCAGCACACCTACACGAACAGGGATTGAATATGGCTACACCTTC. This codes for CASTPTRTGIEYGYTF. Combining the CDR3 with reference TRBV9 and TRBJ1-2 gives the whole variable domain DSGVTQTPKHLITATGQRVTLRCSPRSGDLSVYWYQQSLDQGLQFLIQYYNGEERAKGNILERFSAQQFPDLHSELNLSSLELGDSALYFCASTPTRTGIEYGYTFGSGTRLTVV.

The rearrangement joins TRBV15 to TRBJ2-7; the match to TRBD1 covers 8 bases. The germline V gene has CDR1 LNHNV and CDR2 YYDKDF (reference sequence). J gave up 2 bases and V 1 base, and 4 bases lay outside the gene matches. The CDR3 sequence is 15 residues long. CDR3 residues: CATSRARDRPYEQYF. As DNA, the CDR3 is TGTGCCACCAGCAGAGCTAGGGACAGGCCCTACGAGCAGTACTTC.

The chain employs TRBV10-3 and TRBJ2-1; possible D gene TRBD1, 5 bases. CDR3 length: 17 amino acids. V gave up 2 bases and J gave up 6 bases, with 20 bases separating them. Germline CDR1 is ENHRY and CDR2 is SYGVKD. The CDR3 DNA reads TGTGCCATCAGTGAGGGGGTTGGTCAGGGCAATTTCAATGAGCAGTTCTTC. Its translation is CAISEGVGQGNFNEQFF.

The chain recombines TRBV19 with TRBJ1-5; no reliable D call. V gave up 6 bases and J gave up 2 bases, with 11 bases separating them. Germline CDR1 reads LNHDA; CDR2 reads SQIVND (reference sequence). CDR3 length: 14 residues. This chain's CDR3 is CASSLIAGNQPQHF. The CDR3 DNA reads TGTGCCAGTAGCCTTATAGCGGGCAATCAGCCCCAGCATTTT.

This chain links TRBV7-8 with TRBJ2-1; possible D gene TRBD1, 5 bases. Germline V gives CDR1 SGHVS, CDR2 FQNEAQ. The CDR3 runs 15 residues. V was cut by 3 bases and J by 6 bases, with 15 bases left in between. This CDR3 is CASSLAGKSANEQFF. For the CDR3, the DNA is TGTGCCAGCAGCTTGGCAGGGAAGTCGGCCAATGAGCAGTTCTTC.

The J gene is TRBJ2-2, the V gene TRBV11-2, with 9 positions matching TRBD2. The CDR3 consists of 16 residues. Unmatched junction bases numbered 5, after V lost 5 bases and J lost 1 base. The germline CDR1 and CDR2 sequences are SGHAT and FQNNGV. CDR3 nucleotide sequence: TGTGCCAGCAGCCGAACTAGCGGGCAGAACACCGGGGAGCTGTTTTTT. Amino acids: CASSRTSGQNTGELFF.

The rearrangement joins TRBV29-1 to TRBJ2-2, with D possibly being TRBD2 (6 bases). V shed 4 bases and J shed 4 bases, with 10 bases lying between them. CDR1 SQVTM and CDR2 ANQGSEA come from the germline V gene. The CDR3 runs 13 residues. The CDR3 region has the DNA TGCAGCGTTGGGGGGGTAAGCACCGGGGAGCTGTTTTTT. It specifies CSVGGVSTGELFF.

This clone was found once. The chain is built from TRBV18 and TRBJ1-3, with unresolved D. Germline V CDR1 and CDR2: KGHSH, LQKENI. V was clipped by 3 bases and J by 0 bases, with 12 bases between them. The CDR3 runs to 16 residues. CDR3 nucleotide sequence: TGTGCCAGCTCACCCGCTTTCGCAGTCTCTGGAAACACCATATATTTT. Its protein product is CASSPAFAVSGNTIYF.

The rearrangement joins TRBV2 to TRBJ2-7; D possibly corresponds to TRBD2 (6 bases). The V and J ends lost 6 bases and 0 bases respectively, with 15 bases between them. There are 15 residues in the CDR3. Germline V gene sequence: CDR1 SNHLY, CDR2 FYNNEI. Here the CDR3 DNA reads TGTGCCAGCAGGGCGGGGACTCTTAGCTCCTACGAGCAGTACTTC. It is translated as CASRAGTLSSYEQYF.

This chain uses TRBV27 with TRBJ1-1; 7 nucleotides align to TRBD1. V lost 8 bases, J lost 0 bases, and 9 bases stayed unmatched. Looked up from germline, CDR1 is MNHEY and CDR2 is SMNVEV (reference sequence). CDR3 length: 15 amino acids. The CDR3, as DNA: TGTGCCAGCCAGCGAGGGGGCAGCATGAACACTGAAGCTTTCTTT. It encodes CASQRGGSMNTEAFF.

The rearrangement joins TRBV28 to TRBJ1-5; D is possibly TRBD1 (6 bases). Trimming stripped 6 bases from V and 3 bases from J, with 9 bases between. The CDR3 loop spans 13 amino acids. Germline loops: CDR1 MDHEN, CDR2 SYDVKM. The CDR3 sequence: CASSRGINQPQHF. The DNA for the CDR3 is TGTGCCAGCAGCAGGGGAATCAATCAGCCCCAGCATTTT.

The genes are TRBV19 and TRBJ2-1, with D unresolved. There are 12 residues in the CDR3. The germline V and J ends were trimmed by 9 bases and 7 bases, with 13 bases remaining between them. CDR1 LNHDA and CDR2 SQIVND come from the germline V gene (reference sequence). The CDR3 region is CASLLNRNEQFF. CDR3 sequence (DNA): TGTGCCAGCTTACTAAACCGGAATGAGCAGTTCTTC.

The chain recombines TRBV19 with TRBJ1-2, with a weak D call TRBD1 (6 bases). This CDR3 region has 17 residues. Germline CDR1 LNHDA, CDR2 SQIVND (reference sequence). V was shortened by 5 bases and J by 5 bases, with 24 bases between the two germline ends. The CDR3 loop reads CASSPGGGQQDLYGYTF. In DNA form, the CDR3 reads TGTGCCAGTAGTCCGGGCGGGGGGCAACAGGATCTTTATGGCTACACCTTC.